This T cell receptor beta chain was captured in a study of T cell responses to AZD1222 COVID-19 vaccine. The method was immunoSEQ multiplex PCR; TCRdb's version includes in-frame clones alone and lacks a portion of them. This sample carries over 110,000 clones, around nine tenths of them seen once, and the ten largest clones take 9% to 9.5%. This receptor was obtained from an adult who received the AZD1222 COVID-19 vaccine. Sequences were derived from peripheral blood, sampled 28 days after the second AZD1222 dose.

CDR3 amino acids: CASSSSLGAIGEAYEQYV. The CDR3 bases are TGTGCCAGCAGTTCCTCGTTGGGCGCTATAGGTGAGGCCTACGAGCAGTACGTC. The chain employs TRBV6-2 or TRBV6-3 and TRBJ2-7, with unresolved D. Germline lookup yields CDR1 MNHEY and CDR2 SVGEGT. The length of the CDR3 is 18 residues. Trimming took off 4 bases at V and 2 bases at J, with 24 bases between the two ends.